Sequencing of this TCR beta chain was carried out in a study of OX40 agonist ivuxolimab in advanced cancers. Study background: Three patients showed partial responses: one hepatocellular carcinoma and two cutaneous melanoma cases.

Study-level results: At doses 0.1 to 3.0 mg/kg, CD4+ and CD8+ clones expanded. Compared with CD4+, CD8+ T cells on average had more expanded clones.

TCRdb's copy holds only in-frame clones and misses some; the assay was immunoSEQ multiplex PCR. The sample lists fewer than 45,000 clones, over 80% seen once, with under 3.5% in the top ten. The V gene lost 0 bases and the J gene lost 2 bases, with 8 bases spanning the gap. Looked up from germline, CDR1 is SGHRS and CDR2 is YFSETQ. The CDR3 spans 14 residues. This clone was observed once. Antigen specificity is unknown. This specimen was CD4+ or CD8+ T cells sorted from blood, taken in a trial of the OX40 agonist ivuxolimab. V is TRBV5-1 and J is TRBJ2-5, with unresolved D. This clonotype was sampled from an adult with an advanced solid tumor such as melanoma, head and neck, liver or kidney cancer. CDR3 sequence: CASSLGQAQETQYF. CDR3 nucleotide sequence: TGCGCCAGCAGCTTGGGGCAGGCTCAAGAGACCCAGTACTTC.